This T cell receptor beta chain was sequenced during a study of memory B cells and T cells in multiple sclerosis. Findings of the study overall: Clone-set sizes differed between compartments, so shared clonotype counts needed normalization.

Only in-frame clones appear in the TCRdb table, and some are missing; sequencing was by immunoSEQ multiplex PCR. The sample records around 50,000 clones, more than 65% being singletons. Worth noting for this clone: Its specificity is unknown.

Stimulus-free culture yielded autoproliferating CFSE-dim and non-proliferating CFSE-high T cells, each sequenced separately. Cultures began with about 4.6x10^7 CFSE-labeled PBMCs, unstimulated for roughly seven days, with replicate wells pooled. Unmatched junction bases numbered 6, after V lost 5 bases and J lost 6 bases. Germline lookup yields CDR1 MNHNY and CDR2 SVGAGI (reference sequence). CDR3 length equals 13 residues. The chain carries TRBV6-6 and TRBJ1-2, with 7 bases fitting TRBD1. This clonotype was sampled from a human donor with multiple sclerosis. Source material: PBMCs from blood kept in culture. The CDR3 nucleotides read TGTGCCAGCAGTCATAGAGGGGGCGATGGCTACACCTTC. It codes for CASSHRGGDGYTF.